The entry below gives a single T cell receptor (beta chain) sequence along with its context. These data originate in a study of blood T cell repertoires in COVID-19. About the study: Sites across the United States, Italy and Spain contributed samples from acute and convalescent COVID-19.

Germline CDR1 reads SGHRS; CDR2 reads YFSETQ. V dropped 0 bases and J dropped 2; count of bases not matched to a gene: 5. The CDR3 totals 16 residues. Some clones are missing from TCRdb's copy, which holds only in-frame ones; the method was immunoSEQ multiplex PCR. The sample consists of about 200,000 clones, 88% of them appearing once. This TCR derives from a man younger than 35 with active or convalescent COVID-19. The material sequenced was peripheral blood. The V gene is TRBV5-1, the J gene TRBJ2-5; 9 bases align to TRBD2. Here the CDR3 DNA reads TGCGCCAGCAGCTTGGTTGGGGCGGGAGGGCAAGAGACCCAGTACTTC. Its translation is CASSLVGAGGQETQYF.